Below, one T cell receptor (beta chain) is given with its context. Primers used in a second PCR of roughly 6 to 12 cycles were a sample-barcoded 5' primer and a J-beta primer mix. TCRdb used MiXCR to reprocess the 5' RACE reads, holding one entry per CDR3 protein. The data hold 700,000 to 850,000 distinct CDR3 sequences, with 40% to 65% observed a single time. The data stem from a study of blood T cells in healthy people across ages. The V end lost 10 bases, the J end lost 8 bases, and 21 bases lay between the germline ends. The CDR3 totals 13 residues. Germline V CDR1 and CDR2: MDHEN, SYDVKM. This clonotype was obtained from a man older than 75 in good health. This rearrangement joins TRBV28 to TRBJ2-7; perhaps TRBD1 as D (6 bases). The sample was blood. In DNA, the CDR3 is TGTGCCACCGGCCCCGTACAGGGTCGCCAGCAGTACTTC. It specifies CATGPVQGRQQYF.